The 27 T cell receptor beta chains reported below all come from one sample, sequenced in a study of blood T cell repertoires in COVID-19. Clones were read by immunoSEQ multiplex PCR, and TCRdb kept only the in-frame ones, dropping some. The sample contains approximately 200,000 clones, roughly 80% of which appear only once. Sequencing was done on a sample of peripheral blood. These receptors were taken from a man aged 60-69 years with active or convalescent COVID-19.

V gene TRBV15 combines with J gene TRBJ2-7, with TRBD2 matching over 12 bases. The germline V gene encodes CDR1 LNHNV and CDR2 YYDKDF (reference sequence). The junction had 16 bases not matched to a gene; V was cut back by 3 bases and J by 4 bases. The CDR3 spans 19 residues. CDR3: CATSRARASGRDRVYEQYF. The CDR3 DNA follows: TGTGCCACCAGCAGGGCCCGCGCTAGCGGGAGGGATAGAGTTTACGAGCAGTACTTC.

The chain recombines TRBV5-6 with TRBJ2-7; 11 bases are a match to TRBD2. The CDR3 spans 15 residues. J gave up 4 bases and V 0 bases, and 3 bases lay outside the gene matches. Per germline, CDR1 SGHDT and CDR2 YYEEEE. Here the CDR3 DNA reads TGTGCCAGCAGCTTGGACGCTAGCGGGAGGTACGAGCAGTACTTC. Translated, it gives CASSLDASGRYEQYF.

This chain connects TRBV6-5 to TRBJ2-7; possibly TRBD1 for D (5 bases). Trimming cost V 0 bases and J 6 bases, with 15 bases left between them. This CDR3 comprises 15 residues. CDR1 is MNHEY, CDR2 SVGAGI, per germline. The CDR3 reads CASSYSGQGAGEQYF. CDR3 DNA: TGTGCCAGCAGTTACTCCGGCCAGGGCGCAGGCGAGCAGTACTTC.

The chain has TRBV6-2 or TRBV6-3 and TRBJ2-7, with 13 bases matching TRBD2. The junction had 7 bases not matched to a gene; V was cut back by 2 bases and J by 3 bases. The CDR3 loop spans 17 amino acids. Germline V gives CDR1 MNHEY, CDR2 SVGEGT. Here the CDR3 reads CASSYHQTSGRYYEQYF. In DNA form, the CDR3 reads TGTGCCAGCAGTTACCATCAGACTAGCGGGAGGTACTACGAGCAGTACTTC.

The CDR3 DNA follows: TGTGCCAGCAGCCAAGATCTGGGAGGGGAAGCTTTCTTT. Translated: CASSQDLGGEAFF. The V call is TRBV3-1 (or the pseudogene TRBV3-2), the J call TRBJ1-1; D not certain. V was cut by 0 bases and J by 8 bases, with 10 bases left in between. The germline CDR1 and CDR2 sequences are LGHDT and YNNKEL (reference sequence). CDR3 length: 13 amino acids.

This clone was counted ten times or more. The gene calls are TRBV15 and TRBJ2-7; D perhaps matches TRBD2 (6 bases). Trimming removed 5 bases from V and 4 bases from J, with 9 bases in between. The CDR3 length is 12 residues. The germline gives CDR1 LNHNV, CDR2 YYDKDF (reference sequence). The CDR3 nucleotides are TGTGCCACCAGCGGTAGCGGTTACGAGCAGTACTTC. The encoded protein is CATSGSGYEQYF.

V usage is TRBV2 and J usage is TRBJ1-6, with D possibly being TRBD1 (6 bases). V lost 6 bases and J lost 4, with 16 bases in between. The CDR3 length is 16 residues. Germline V gene data show CDR1 as SNHLY and CDR2 as FYNNEI. The CDR3 sequence: CASRERDRKYNSPLHF. The CDR3 DNA follows: TGTGCCAGCAGGGAACGTGACAGGAAGTATAATTCACCCCTCCACTTT.

The rearrangement joins TRBV5-1 to TRBJ2-7; D uncertain. Looked up from germline, CDR1 is SGHRS and CDR2 is YFSETQ. The CDR3 length is 15 residues. Trimming stripped 4 bases from V and 2 bases from J, with 16 bases between. In DNA, the CDR3 is TGCGCCAGCAGCGTCTCCGATGCTACCACCTACGAGCAGTACTTC. This encodes CASSVSDATTYEQYF.

This clone is a singleton in its sample. The J gene is TRBJ1-3, the V gene TRBV5-6; no definite D call. This CDR3 is 16 amino acids long. V was clipped by 2 bases and J by 0 bases, with 12 bases between them. The germline CDR1 and CDR2 sequences are SGHDT and YYEEEE. CDR3 sequence reads: CASSFSTPHSGNTIYF. CDR3 in DNA: TGTGCCAGCAGCTTTTCGACACCTCACTCTGGAAACACCATATATTTT.

CDR3 DNA: TGTGCCAGCAGTTACTTCCCTCGGTATGGCTACACCTTC. Translation gives CASSYFPRYGYTF. The V gene is TRBV6-2 or TRBV6-3, the J gene TRBJ1-2; D not resolved. The V gene's germline CDR1 is MNHEY and CDR2 SVGEGT. This CDR3 comprises 13 residues. V was pared by 1 base and J by 5 bases, with 8 bases between.

V and J are TRBV5-1 and TRBJ2-2, with D perhaps matching TRBD1 (6 bases). V gave up 3 bases and J gave up 8 bases, with 14 bases separating them. Germline V lookup: CDR1 SGHRS, CDR2 YFSETQ. CDR3 length: 14 residues. The CDR3 protein is CASSSDPGAGELFF. The CDR3 nucleotides are TGCGCCAGCAGCTCAGACCCAGGGGCGGGGGAGCTGTTTTTT. Supplemented by reference TRBV5-1 and TRBJ2-2, the full variable domain reads KAGVTQTPRYLIKTRGQQVTLSCSPISGHRSVSWYQQTPGQGLQFLFEYFSETQRNKGNFPGRFSGRQFSNSRSEMNVSTLELGDSALYLCASSSDPGAGELFFGEGSRLTVL.

The rearrangement links TRBV19 to TRBJ2-5; 7 nucleotides match TRBD2. The germline V gene has CDR1 LNHDA and CDR2 SQIVND (reference sequence). This CDR3 has 14 amino acids. The V segment lost 4 bases and the J segment 1 base; nucleotides outside the gene matches: 3. The CDR3 DNA reads TGTGCCAGTAGTAAACGGACTAGCCAAGAGACCCAGTACTTC. Translated: CASSKRTSQETQYF.

The CDR3 is CASSLGGQAIQYF. CDR3 nucleotides: TGCGCCAGCAGCTTGGGGGGACAGGCGATTCAGTACTTC. The chain links TRBV5-1 to TRBJ2-4; 8 nucleotides align to TRBD1. The CDR3 extends over 13 amino acids. Trimming at V came to 0 bases and at J to 10 bases, leaving 3 bases not matched to a gene. Germline assignment: CDR1 SGHRS and CDR2 YFSETQ.

This sequence joins TRBV3-1 (or the pseudogene TRBV3-2) and TRBJ1-1; maybe TRBD1 (6 bases). Germline assignment: CDR1 LGHDT and CDR2 YNNKEL (reference sequence). V was pared by 4 bases and J by 4 bases, with 13 bases between. The CDR3 runs 14 residues. The CDR3 coding sequence is TGTGCCAGCAGCCCGACAGGTGGTTCCACTGAAGCTTTCTTT. Translated: CASSPTGGSTEAFF.

The rearrangement uses TRBV19 and TRBJ2-1, with TRBD1 matching 11 bases. The junction had 2 bases not matched to a gene; V was cut back by 7 bases and J by 3 bases. Germline loops: CDR1 LNHDA, CDR2 SQIVND (reference sequence). The CDR3 runs to 14 residues. The CDR3 DNA sequence: TGTGCCAGTACCGGGACAGGGGGCTACAATGAGCAGTTCTTC. Translation: CASTGTGGYNEQFF. The entire variable domain, with the rest obtained from reference TRBV19 and TRBJ2-1, is as follows: DGGITQSPKYLFRKEGQNVTLSCEQNLNHDAMYWYRQDPGQGLRLIYYSQIVNDFQKGDIAEGYSVSREKKESFPLTVTSAQKNPTAFYLCASTGTGGYNEQFFGPGTRLTVL.

In this sample, this clone turned up once. The V and J genes are TRBV19 and TRBJ1-5; unclear D gene. The CDR3 has 13 residues. V dropped 3 bases and J dropped 6 bases, with 9 bases sitting between them. In germline, CDR1 is LNHDA, CDR2 SQIVND (reference sequence). CDR3 loop: CASSIASIQPQHF. The CDR3 DNA follows: TGTGCCAGTAGTATTGCGTCCATTCAGCCCCAGCATTTT.

The chain combines TRBV11-2 with TRBJ1-2, with D tentatively TRBD1 (5 bases). V was trimmed by 4 bases and J by 8 bases, leaving 23 bases between them. The CDR3 runs to 16 residues. The germline V gene encodes CDR1 SGHAT and CDR2 FQNNGV. The CDR3 DNA sequence: TGTGCCAGCAGCTCTAGGGGATGGGGTGGCGGGAGCGGCTACACCTTC. Its protein is CASSSRGWGGGSGYTF.

This chain connects TRBV28 to TRBJ2-1; possible D gene TRBD1, 6 bases. The CDR3 covers 15 residues. Germline CDR1 is MDHEN and CDR2 is SYDVKM. V was clipped by 1 base and J by 6 bases, with 13 bases between them. The CDR3 loop reads CASSLFETGVNEQFF. For the CDR3, the DNA is TGTGCCAGCAGTTTATTCGAGACAGGAGTCAATGAGCAGTTCTTC. Full variable domain (rest looked up from reference TRBV28 and TRBJ2-1): DVKVTQSSRYLVKRTGEKVFLECVQDMDHENMFWYRQDPGLGLRLIYFSYDVKMKEKGDIPEGYSVSREKKERFSLILESASTNQTSMYLCASSLFETGVNEQFFGPGTRLTVL.

The rearrangement uses TRBV4-3 and TRBJ2-7, with D tentatively TRBD1 (5 bases). The germline V gene encodes CDR1 LGHNA and CDR2 YSLEER. V dropped 0 bases and J dropped 5 bases, with 14 bases sitting between them. CDR3 length: 15 residues. CDR3 nucleotide sequence: TGCGCCAGCAGCCAAGATCTGCACAGGAGCGACGAGCAGTACTTC. This gives the protein CASSQDLHRSDEQYF.

The V gene is TRBV7-3, the J gene TRBJ2-1; 8 bases agree with TRBD2. The germline gives CDR1 SGHTA, CDR2 FQGTGA. The J segment lost 3 bases and the V segment lost 4 bases, leaving 11 bases of the junction unmatched. The CDR3 is 17 amino acids. The CDR3 coding sequence is TGTGCCAGCAGCTCCGGGACTAGGGGATTAAGCTACAATGAGCAGTTCTTC. It translates to CASSSGTRGLSYNEQFF. The variable domain in full, with the rest retrieved from reference TRBV7-3 and TRBJ2-1, is GAGVSQTPSNKVTEKGKYVELRCDPISGHTALYWYRQSLGQGPEFLIYFQGTGAADDSGLPNDRFFAVRPEGSVSTLKIQRTERGDSAVYLCASSSGTRGLSYNEQFFGPGTRLTVL.

The chain couples TRBV2 to TRBJ1-5; possible D gene TRBD1, 6 bases. Germline CDR1 reads SNHLY; CDR2 reads FYNNEI. V shed 1 base and J shed 11 bases, with 18 bases lying between them. This CDR3 region has 15 residues. The DNA for the CDR3 is TGTGCCAGCAGTGAAGAGGGGGTAGGAGGATCGGCCCAGCATTTT. Encoded protein: CASSEEGVGGSAQHF. The whole variable domain, filled in from reference TRBV2 and TRBJ1-5, reads EPEVTQTPSHQVTQMGQEVILRCVPISNHLYFYWYRQILGQKVEFLVSFYNNEISEKSEIFDDQFSVERPDGSNFTLKIRSTKLEDSAMYFCASSEEGVGGSAQHFGDGTRLSIL.

J is TRBJ2-7 and V is TRBV28, with a tentative D call TRBD1 (6 bases). This CDR3 is built from 14 residues. In germline, CDR1 is MDHEN, CDR2 SYDVKM. The V end was cut by 10 bases, the J end by 3 bases, with 19 bases between. CDR3: CATRGGGAHYEQYF. The CDR3 DNA reads TGTGCCACCAGGGGTGGCGGAGCCCACTACGAGCAGTACTTC.

The chain couples TRBV5-4 to TRBJ2-7; 10 bases are shared with TRBD2. V was clipped by 2 bases and J by 5 bases; unmatched bases: 7. This CDR3 region has 15 residues. CDR1 and CDR2 from the germline V gene are SGHNT and YYREEE (reference sequence). CDR3 coding DNA: TGTGCCAGCAGCTTCGGGCTAGCGGGAGCGGACGAGCAGTACTTC. It yields the protein CASSFGLAGADEQYF. Complete variable domain (other parts from reference TRBV5-4 and TRBJ2-7): ETGVTQSPTHLIKTRGQQVTLRCSSQSGHNTVSWYQQALGQGPQFIFQYYREEENGRGNFPPRFSGLQFPNYSSELNVNALELDDSALYLCASSFGLAGADEQYFGPGTRLTVT.

This sequence joins TRBV5-1 and TRBJ2-7, with TRBD2 matching 11 bases. V was clipped by 4 bases and J by 2 bases; unmatched bases: 2. Germline lookup yields CDR1 SGHRS and CDR2 YFSETQ. The CDR3 contains 14 residues. The CDR3 DNA reads as TGCGCCAGCAGCCAGACTAGCGGGACCTACGAGCAGTACTTC. It translates to CASSQTSGTYEQYF.

At least ten counts were recorded for this clone. The chain is built from TRBV11-3 and TRBJ2-7; the D gene is possibly TRBD2 (5 bases). V was clipped by 4 bases and J by 6 bases, with 10 bases between them. The germline V gene has CDR1 SGHNT and CDR2 YENEEA. This CDR3 region has 12 residues. The CDR3 coding sequence is TGTGCCAGCAGCTCCCGGGATGGCGAGCAGTACTTC. Translating gives CASSSRDGEQYF. Full variable domain (missing parts from reference TRBV11-3 and TRBJ2-7): EAGVVQSPRYKIIEKKQPVAFWCNPISGHNTLYWYLQNLGQGPELLIRYENEEAVDDSQLPKDRFSAERLKGVDSTLKIQPAELGDSAVYLCASSSRDGEQYFGPGTRLTVT.

J is TRBJ2-3 and V is TRBV28, with a tentative D call TRBD1 (6 bases). V was cut by 2 bases and J by 3 bases, with 6 bases left in between. The CDR3 has 13 residues. Germline assignment: CDR1 MDHEN and CDR2 SYDVKM. As DNA, the CDR3 is TGTGCCAGCAGTTTACAGGGGACAGATACGCAGTATTTT. Its protein product is CASSLQGTDTQYF.

This chain joins TRBV18 and TRBJ2-5; D perhaps matches TRBD2 (5 bases). V lost 6 bases and J lost 2, with 10 bases in between. The CDR3 is 13 residues long. Per germline, CDR1 KGHSH and CDR2 LQKENI. CDR3: CASSTGEQETQYF. As DNA, the CDR3 is TGTGCCAGCTCCACCGGGGAGCAAGAGACCCAGTACTTC.